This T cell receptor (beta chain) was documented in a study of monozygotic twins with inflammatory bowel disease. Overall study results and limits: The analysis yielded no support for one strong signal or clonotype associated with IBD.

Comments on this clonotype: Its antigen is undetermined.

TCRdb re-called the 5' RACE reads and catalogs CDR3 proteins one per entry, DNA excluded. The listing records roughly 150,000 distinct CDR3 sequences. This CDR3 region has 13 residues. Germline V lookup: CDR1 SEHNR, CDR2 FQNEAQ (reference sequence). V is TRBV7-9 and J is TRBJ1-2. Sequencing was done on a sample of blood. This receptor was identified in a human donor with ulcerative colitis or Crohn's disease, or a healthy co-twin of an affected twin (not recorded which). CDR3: CASSSTRNYGYTF.